The 29 T cell receptor beta chains reported below all come from one sample, sequenced in a study of blood T cell repertoires in COVID-19. Libraries were prepared by immunoSEQ multiplex PCR; TCRdb keeps only in-frame clonotypes and omits some of them. The sample shows about 140,000 clones, roughly 91% of them seen only once. The sequenced sample was peripheral blood. The receptors originated from a man between 60 and 70 years old with active or convalescent COVID-19.

This clone was seen just once. V gene TRBV28 combines with J gene TRBJ1-4; 11 bases match TRBD1. Germline assignment: CDR1 MDHEN and CDR2 SYDVKM. V shed 4 bases and J 7 bases; nucleotides not matched to a gene: 5. This CDR3 has 15 amino acids. CDR3 DNA sequence: TGTGCCAGCAGTTCCGGACAGGGGGCGGGTGAAAAACTGTTTTTT. It is translated as CASSSGQGAGEKLFF.

The chain combines TRBV6-1 with TRBJ2-7; tentative D call: TRBD2 (7 bases). Between the trimmed V and J ends, which lost 3 bases and 0 bases, there was a span of 9 bases. The CDR3 is made up of 14 amino acids. Germline lookup yields CDR1 MNHNS and CDR2 SASEGT. CDR3 amino acids: CASSEGGASYEQYF. The CDR3 bases are TGTGCCAGCAGTGAGGGGGGGGCCTCCTACGAGCAGTACTTC.

The genes are TRBV5-5 and TRBJ1-2; D may be TRBD1 (6 bases). CDR3 length: 15 residues. V shed 3 bases and J shed 6 bases, with 18 bases lying between them. Per germline, CDR1 SGHKS and CDR2 YYEKEE (reference sequence). In DNA form, the CDR3 reads TGTGCCAGCAGCTCCCCAACGGGACACGCCGATGGCTACACCTTC. Its protein is CASSSPTGHADGYTF.

This clone showed up just a few times. V and J are TRBV24-1 and TRBJ1-5; no clear D. The CDR3 runs 14 residues. Trimming pared 1 base from V and 11 bases from J, leaving 14 bases between. Per germline, CDR1 KGHDR and CDR2 SFDVKD. The CDR3 here is CATSDFSSRRAQHF. The CDR3 region has the DNA TGTGCCACCAGTGATTTTAGTTCCCGGCGGGCCCAGCATTTT.

This chain uses TRBV4-3 with TRBJ2-5, with 8 positions matching TRBD2. The V and J ends lost 5 bases and 3 bases, in that order; junction bases with no gene match: 5. This CDR3 region has 14 residues. Germline V lookup: CDR1 LGHNA, CDR2 YSLEER. In nucleotides, the CDR3 is TGCGCCAGCAGCGCACTAGCGGATAAAGAGACCCAGTACTTC. Its translation: CASSALADKETQYF.

The V and J genes are TRBV11-3 and TRBJ2-1, with D possibly being TRBD2 (5 bases). Trimming took off 5 bases at V and 8 bases at J, with 16 bases between the two ends. The CDR3 is made up of 14 amino acids. From germline, CDR1 is SGHNT and CDR2 YENEEA. CDR3 residues: CASSLTSSSDEQFF. As DNA, the CDR3 is TGTGCCAGCAGCCTTACTAGTTCCTCGGATGAGCAGTTCTTC.

The rearrangement joins TRBV30 to TRBJ1-1; 12 bases map to TRBD1. After removal of 2 bases from V and 10 bases from J, the junction contained 5 bases not matched to a gene. The length of the CDR3 is 13 residues. CDR1 is GTSNPN and CDR2 is SVGIG in the germline V gene (reference sequence). The CDR3 loop reads CAWSQGQGAGAFF. The DNA of the CDR3 is TGTGCCTGGAGTCAGGGACAGGGGGCCGGAGCTTTCTTT.

The rearrangement links TRBV6-5 to TRBJ1-2, with D possibly matching TRBD1 (6 bases). The V gene lost 2 bases and the J gene lost 8 bases, with 9 bases spanning the gap. Germline V gene sequence: CDR1 MNHEY, CDR2 SVGAGI. The CDR3 consists of 12 residues. The CDR3 nucleotides read TGTGCCAGCAGTTACGAAACAGGGGGCTACACCTTC. Encoded protein: CASSYETGGYTF.

This chain links TRBV21-1 with TRBJ1-2. TRBV21-1 is shown as a pseudogene. The CDR3 has 15 amino acids. DNA for the CDR3: TGTGCCAGCAGCGGTTTACGCGGCCGACACTATGGCTACACCTTC. Translated: CASSGLRGRHYGYTF.

Here the CDR3 DNA reads TGTGCCAGCAGTGAAGCGGGGGGAGGAGCCGCCGAGCAGTACTTC. Amino acids: CASSEAGGGAAEQYF. The chain recombines TRBV2 with TRBJ2-7; tentative D call: TRBD2 (6 bases). Germline loops: CDR1 SNHLY, CDR2 FYNNEI. V was clipped by 0 bases and J by 6 bases, with 15 bases between them. The CDR3 contains 15 residues.

The chain combines TRBV6-1 with TRBJ2-7; 7 bases align to TRBD2. Germline V gives CDR1 MNHNS, CDR2 SASEGT. The CDR3 has 14 amino acids. With V trimmed by 1 base and J by 2 bases, 2 bases remained unmatched. CDR3 nucleotide sequence: TGTGCCAGCAGTGAAGGGGGGGGGACCTACGAGCAGTACTTC. It is translated as CASSEGGGTYEQYF.

This chain uses TRBV3-1 (or the pseudogene TRBV3-2) with TRBJ2-7, with 7 nucleotides matching TRBD2. CDR1 is LGHDT and CDR2 is YNNKEL in the germline V gene (reference sequence). J was trimmed by 3 bases and V by 1 base; bases with no gene match: 6. The CDR3 has 15 amino acids. CDR3 in DNA: TGTGCCAGCAGCCAAGGCCCAGCGGGAAACTACGAGCAGTACTTC. Protein product: CASSQGPAGNYEQYF.

This chain connects TRBV30 to TRBJ1-5; perhaps TRBD1 as D (6 bases). The CDR3 has 14 residues. V dropped 1 base and J dropped 7 bases, with 14 bases sitting between them. Germline CDR1 and CDR2: GTSNPN and SVGIG (reference sequence). The CDR3 loop is CAWSEQGEFQPQHF. CDR3 bases: TGTGCCTGGAGTGAACAGGGAGAATTCCAGCCCCAGCATTTT.

The chain combines TRBV2 with TRBJ2-1; TRBD2 agrees at 11 bases. CDR1 is SNHLY and CDR2 is FYNNEI in the germline V gene. The V gene end was trimmed by 5 bases and the J gene end by 11 bases; junction bases not matched to a gene: 5. The CDR3 consists of 13 residues. The CDR3 loop reads CASSNSGGAKQFF. The CDR3 DNA reads TGTGCCAGCAGTAATAGCGGGGGGGCAAAGCAGTTCTTC. Using reference TRBV2 and TRBJ2-1 for the parts outside the CDR3, the full variable domain is EPEVTQTPSHQVTQMGQEVILRCVPISNHLYFYWYRQILGQKVEFLVSFYNNEISEKSEIFDDQFSVERPDGSNFTLKIRSTKLEDSAMYFCASSNSGGAKQFFGPGTRLTVL.

V and J are TRBV7-2 and TRBJ2-3; 9 bases align to TRBD2. Trimming cost V 1 base and J 4 bases; bases outside gene matches: 6. This CDR3 has 16 amino acids. Germline V gives CDR1 SGHTA, CDR2 FQGNSA. The CDR3 DNA sequence: TGTGCCAGCAGCTTAGTAGGCGGGGGGGCCTCAGATACGCAGTATTTT. Translated: CASSLVGGGASDTQYF.

Only a few counts were recorded for this clone. This sequence joins TRBV11-2 and TRBJ2-1, with D uncertain. CDR1 is SGHAT, CDR2 FQNNGV, per germline. The V gene lost 1 base and the J gene lost 8 bases, with 12 bases spanning the gap. CDR3 length: 14 amino acids. The CDR3 coding sequence is TGTGCCAGCAGCTTAGTTCAGGCTAAAGATGAGCAGTTCTTC. Protein product: CASSLVQAKDEQFF.

CDR3 bases: TGTGCCACCAGTGATCCAAGACAGGGTCAGCCCCAGCATTTT. Encoded protein: CATSDPRQGQPQHF. This chain joins TRBV24-1 and TRBJ1-5, with 7 positions matching TRBD1. The CDR3 extends over 14 amino acids. After removal of 3 bases from V and 6 bases from J, the junction contained 4 bases not matched to a gene. Germline-derived CDR1 and CDR2 are KGHDR and SFDVKD.

The chain links TRBV5-1 to TRBJ1-1; TRBD1 might be the D (6 bases). CDR3 length: 12 residues. CDR1 is SGHRS and CDR2 is YFSETQ in the germline V gene. V was trimmed by 2 bases and J by 7 bases, leaving 9 bases between them. The DNA for the CDR3 is TGCGCCAGCAGCTTCACAGGGATTGAAGCTTTCTTT. As protein: CASSFTGIEAFF.

The chain recombines TRBV19 with TRBJ2-3, with TRBD2 matching 8 bases. Looked up from germline, CDR1 is LNHDA and CDR2 is SQIVND (reference sequence). After removal of 3 bases from V and 5 bases from J, the junction contained 4 bases not matched to a gene. The CDR3 is made up of 14 amino acids. The CDR3 region is CASSMGLAGDTQYF. The CDR3, as DNA: TGTGCCAGTAGTATGGGGCTAGCGGGAGATACGCAGTATTTT.

The chain uses TRBV9 and TRBJ2-3; 7 bases align to TRBD1. This CDR3 comprises 16 residues. Germline loops: CDR1 SGDLS, CDR2 YYNGEE. J lost 0 bases, V lost 4 bases, and 8 bases had no gene match. This CDR3 is CASSFTGDPSTDTQYF. In DNA, the CDR3 is TGTGCCAGCAGCTTTACAGGGGATCCTAGCACAGATACGCAGTATTTT.

J is TRBJ2-7 and V is TRBV6-5, with a weak D call TRBD1 (6 bases). V was clipped by 6 bases and J by 5 bases, with 14 bases between them. CDR1 MNHEY and CDR2 SVGAGI come from the germline V gene. The CDR3 spans 13 residues. The CDR3 region has the DNA TGTGCCAGCAGATTGACAGGTATAAACGAGCAGTACTTC. This gives the protein CASRLTGINEQYF.

This chain joins TRBV19 and TRBJ1-1; a weak D match, TRBD1 (6 bases). Looked up from germline, CDR1 is LNHDA and CDR2 is SQIVND (reference sequence). The V end was cut by 3 bases, the J end by 4 bases, with 15 bases between. The CDR3 is 15 residues long. The CDR3 reads CASSMRRGGGTEAFF. Here the CDR3 DNA reads TGTGCCAGTAGTATGAGGAGGGGGGGCGGCACTGAAGCTTTCTTT.

The count of this clone is one. This sequence joins TRBV4-3 and TRBJ2-7, with D perhaps matching TRBD2 (6 bases). The germline V and J ends were trimmed by 0 bases and 2 bases, with 17 bases remaining between them. Germline lookup yields CDR1 LGHNA and CDR2 YSLEER. The CDR3 is made up of 17 amino acids. CDR3 nucleotide sequence: TGCGCCAGCAGCCAAGATTGGTCAGGGAGGAGGGCCTACGAGCAGTACTTC. It codes for CASSQDWSGRRAYEQYF.

The chain recombines TRBV11-2 with TRBJ2-5, with D perhaps TRBD2 (5 bases). There are 15 residues in the CDR3. Trimming took off 1 base at V and 2 bases at J, with 11 bases between the two ends. The germline V gene has CDR1 SGHAT and CDR2 FQNNGV. CDR3 residues: CASSLGAGVQETQYF. CDR3 sequence (DNA): TGTGCCAGCAGCTTAGGTGCCGGGGTTCAAGAGACCCAGTACTTC.

The chain carries TRBV6-4 and TRBJ2-2; 7 bases agree with TRBD2. V was pared by 2 bases and J by 9 bases, with 9 bases of the junction left unmatched. This CDR3 has 15 amino acids. From germline, CDR1 is MRHNA and CDR2 SNTAGT. The CDR3 nucleotides are TGTGCCAGCAGTGACATCGCGGGAGCAGGCAGGGAGCTGTTTTTT. This encodes CASSDIAGAGRELFF.

The rearrangement links TRBV4-1 to TRBJ2-3; unclear D gene. The germline V and J ends were trimmed by 3 bases and 9 bases, with 13 bases remaining between them. There are 13 residues in the CDR3. Germline values: CDR1 MGHRA, CDR2 YSYEKL. Written as DNA, the CDR3 is TGCGCCAGCAGCCAGGCCCTAGTTTCCACGCAGTATTTT. Translated, it gives CASSQALVSTQYF.

This clone was seen more than once but under ten times. The chain employs TRBV19 and TRBJ2-2; TRBD1 aligns across 8 bases. With V trimmed by 6 bases and J by 7 bases, 22 bases remained unmatched. The CDR3 covers 19 residues. Germline V gives CDR1 LNHDA, CDR2 SQIVND (reference sequence). The CDR3 here is CASSPKFPTGALSSGELFF. The CDR3 nucleotides read TGTGCCAGTAGCCCTAAATTTCCGACAGGGGCCCTATCCAGCGGGGAGCTGTTTTTT.

The chain couples TRBV7-6 to TRBJ2-1; 14 bases line up with TRBD2. The germline V gene has CDR1 SGHVS and CDR2 FNYEAQ. Trimming took 5 bases from V and 0 from J; bases not matched to a gene: 9. This CDR3 has 19 residues. CDR3 sequence: CASSPRGLAGANSYNEQFF. CDR3 DNA sequence: TGTGCCAGCAGCCCAAGGGGACTAGCGGGAGCGAACTCCTACAATGAGCAGTTCTTC.

J is TRBJ2-2 and V is TRBV5-6; the match to TRBD2 covers 14 bases. The CDR3 contains 16 residues. CDR1 and CDR2 (germline): SGHDT, YYEEEE. J gave up 4 bases and V 2 bases, and 1 base lay outside the gene matches. The chain's CDR3 is CASSFGLAGGTGELFF. The CDR3 region has the DNA TGTGCCAGCAGCTTCGGACTAGCGGGAGGCACCGGGGAGCTGTTTTTT.